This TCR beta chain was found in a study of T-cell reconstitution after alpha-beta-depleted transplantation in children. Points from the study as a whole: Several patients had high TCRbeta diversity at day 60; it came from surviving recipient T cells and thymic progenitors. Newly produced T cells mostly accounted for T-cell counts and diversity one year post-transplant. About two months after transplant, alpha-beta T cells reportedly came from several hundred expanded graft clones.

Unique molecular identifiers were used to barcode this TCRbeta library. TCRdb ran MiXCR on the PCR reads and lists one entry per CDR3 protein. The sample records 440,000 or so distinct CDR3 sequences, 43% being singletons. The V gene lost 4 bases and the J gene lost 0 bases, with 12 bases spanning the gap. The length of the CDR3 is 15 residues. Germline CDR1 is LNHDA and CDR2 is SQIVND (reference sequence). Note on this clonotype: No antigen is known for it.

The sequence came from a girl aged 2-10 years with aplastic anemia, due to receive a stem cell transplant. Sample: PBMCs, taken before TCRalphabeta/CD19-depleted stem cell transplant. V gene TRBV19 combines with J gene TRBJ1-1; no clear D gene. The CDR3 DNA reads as TGTGCCAGTAGTACACAGCTCCGGGTGAACACTGAAGCTTTCTTT. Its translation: CASSTQLRVNTEAFF.